The clone carrying this TCR beta chain has ten or more counts. This entry belongs to a study of patients and donors after allogeneic stem cell transplantation. The CDR3 is 12 residues long. The germline V and J ends were trimmed by 5 bases and 7 bases, with 10 bases remaining between them. TCRdb reprocessed the RT-PCR reads via MiXCR and lists one record per CDR3 protein. The sample holds some 880,000 distinct CDR3 sequences; roughly 18% are singletons and the top ten take under 6.5%. The specimen sequenced was blood, either unsorted or a sorted T cell fraction (not recorded which). The source of this sequence is a human donor who was either an allogeneic HSCT recipient or a stem cell or donor lymphocyte infusion donor (not recorded which). It is not recorded whose cells these are; they may come from a transplant donor. The V call is TRBV12-3 or TRBV12-4, the J call TRBJ2-3; D remains ambiguous. The CDR3 is CASSPNAYTQYF. The CDR3 DNA reads as TGTGCCAGCAGTCCAAACGCCTATACGCAGTATTTT.